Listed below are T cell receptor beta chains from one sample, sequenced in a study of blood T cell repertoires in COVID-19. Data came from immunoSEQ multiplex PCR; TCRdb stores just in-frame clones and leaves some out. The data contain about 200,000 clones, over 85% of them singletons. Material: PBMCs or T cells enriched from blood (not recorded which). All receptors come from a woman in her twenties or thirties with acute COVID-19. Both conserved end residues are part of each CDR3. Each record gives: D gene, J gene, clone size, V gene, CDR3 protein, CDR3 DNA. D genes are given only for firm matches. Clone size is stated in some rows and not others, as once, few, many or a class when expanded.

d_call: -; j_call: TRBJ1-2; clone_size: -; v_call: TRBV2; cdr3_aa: CASSALAGLNYGYTF; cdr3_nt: TGTGCCAGCAGCGCATTGGCAGGTTTAAACTATGGCTACACCTTC
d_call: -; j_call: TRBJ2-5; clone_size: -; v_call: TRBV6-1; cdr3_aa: CASSEGGTRETQYF; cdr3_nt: TGTGCCAGCAGTGAAGGAGGGACTCGAGAGACCCAGTACTTC
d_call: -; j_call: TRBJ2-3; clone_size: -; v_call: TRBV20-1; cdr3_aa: CSAPSTGTQYF; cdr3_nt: TGCAGTGCTCCCTCCACAGGTACGCAGTATTTT
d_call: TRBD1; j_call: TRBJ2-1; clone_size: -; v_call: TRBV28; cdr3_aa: CASSRPGTGNHNEQFF; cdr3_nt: TGTGCCAGCAGCAGACCCGGGACAGGGAACCACAATGAGCAGTTCTTC
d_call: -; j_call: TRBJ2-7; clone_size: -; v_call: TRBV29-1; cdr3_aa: CSVARWSRAYEQYF; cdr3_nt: TGCAGCGTTGCAAGGTGGAGCAGGGCCTACGAGCAGTACTTC
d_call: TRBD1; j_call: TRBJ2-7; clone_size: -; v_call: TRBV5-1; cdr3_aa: CASSPGTGAYEQYF; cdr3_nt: TGCGCCAGCAGCCCAGGGACAGGGGCTTACGAGCAGTACTTC
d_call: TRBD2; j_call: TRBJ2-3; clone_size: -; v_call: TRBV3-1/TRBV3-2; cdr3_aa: CASSHGTSGDDTQYF; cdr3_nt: TGTGCCAGCAGCCACGGGACTAGCGGGGATGATACGCAGTATTTT
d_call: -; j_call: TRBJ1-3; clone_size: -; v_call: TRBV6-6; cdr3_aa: CASSPTGNGEGGPGNTIYF; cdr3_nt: TGTGCCAGCAGTCCTACAGGGAATGGGGAAGGGGGTCCTGGAAACACCATATATTTT
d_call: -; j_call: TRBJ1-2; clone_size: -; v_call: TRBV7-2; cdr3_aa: CASNSGAYGYTF; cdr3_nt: TGTGCCAGCAATTCTGGGGCTTATGGCTACACCTTC
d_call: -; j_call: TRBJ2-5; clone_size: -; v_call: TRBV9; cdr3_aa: CASSLGGQQETQYF; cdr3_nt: TGTGCCAGCAGCTTGGGTGGACAGCAAGAGACCCAGTACTTC
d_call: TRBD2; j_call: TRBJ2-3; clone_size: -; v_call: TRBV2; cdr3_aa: CASSPTQRGGDTQYF; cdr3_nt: TGTGCCAGCAGTCCTACACAGCGGGGGGGAGATACGCAGTATTTT
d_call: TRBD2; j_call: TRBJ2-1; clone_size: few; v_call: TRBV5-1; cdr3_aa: CASSSPGLAEDEQFF; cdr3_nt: TGCGCCAGCAGCTCGCCGGGACTAGCGGAGGATGAGCAGTTCTTC
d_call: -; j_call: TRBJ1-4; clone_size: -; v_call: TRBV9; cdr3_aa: CASNAGARANEKLFF; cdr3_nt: TGTGCCAGCAACGCTGGGGCCCGAGCTAATGAAAAACTGTTTTTT
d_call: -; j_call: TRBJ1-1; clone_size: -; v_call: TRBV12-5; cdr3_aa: CASGLVLTQGNTEAFF; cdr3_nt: TGTGCTAGTGGTTTGGTCTTAACCCAGGGTAACACTGAAGCTTTCTTT
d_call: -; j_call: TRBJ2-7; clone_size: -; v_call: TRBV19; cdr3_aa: CASSFRDSYEQYF; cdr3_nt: TGTGCCAGTAGTTTCAGGGATTCCTACGAGCAGTACTTC
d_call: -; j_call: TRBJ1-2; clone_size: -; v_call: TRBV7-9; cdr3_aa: CALKVQGTNYGYTF; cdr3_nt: TGTGCCCTGAAGGTGCAGGGAACTAACTATGGCTACACCTTC
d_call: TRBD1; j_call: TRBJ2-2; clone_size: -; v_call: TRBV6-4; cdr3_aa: CASRVTGGPGELFF; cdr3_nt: TGTGCCAGCAGAGTGACAGGGGGCCCCGGGGAGCTGTTTTTT
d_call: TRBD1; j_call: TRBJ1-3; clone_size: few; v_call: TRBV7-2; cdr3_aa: CASSLTGGNSGNTIYF; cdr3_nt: TGTGCCAGCAGCTTGACAGGGGGTAACTCTGGAAACACCATATATTTT
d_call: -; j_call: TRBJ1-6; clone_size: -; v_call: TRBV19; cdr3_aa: CASSIKGGGTSYNSPLHF; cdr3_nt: TGTGCCAGTAGTATCAAGGGAGGCGGTACGTCCTATAATTCACCCCTCCACTTT
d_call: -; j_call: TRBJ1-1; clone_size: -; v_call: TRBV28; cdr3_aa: CASSLSGAGRVFTEAFF; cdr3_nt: TGTGCCAGCAGTTTATCAGGCGCCGGCAGGGTGTTCACTGAAGCTTTCTTT
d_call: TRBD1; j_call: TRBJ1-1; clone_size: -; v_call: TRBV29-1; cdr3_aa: CSARQGAVTEAFF; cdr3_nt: TGCAGCGCCCGACAGGGGGCCGTCACTGAAGCTTTCTTT
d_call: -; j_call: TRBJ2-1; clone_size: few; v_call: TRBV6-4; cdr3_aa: CASSDSRGNEQFF; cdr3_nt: TGTGCCAGCAGTGACTCAAGGGGGAATGAGCAGTTCTTC
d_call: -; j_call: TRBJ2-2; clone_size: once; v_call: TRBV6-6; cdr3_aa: CASSYLSPGELFF; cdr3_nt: TGTGCCAGCAGTTACCTATCCCCCGGGGAGCTGTTTTTT
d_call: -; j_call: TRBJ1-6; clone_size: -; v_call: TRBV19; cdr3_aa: CASGLHRVTSPLHF; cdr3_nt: TGTGCCAGTGGCCTTCACAGGGTTACTTCACCCCTCCACTTT
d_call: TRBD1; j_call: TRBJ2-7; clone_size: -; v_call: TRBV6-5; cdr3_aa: CASSWDSSYEQYF; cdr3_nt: TGTGCCAGCAGTTGGGACAGTTCCTACGAGCAGTACTTC
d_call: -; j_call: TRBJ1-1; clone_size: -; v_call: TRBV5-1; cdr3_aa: CASSLHAGGNTEAFF; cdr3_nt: TGCGCCAGCAGCCTGCATGCGGGGGGAAACACTGAAGCTTTCTTT
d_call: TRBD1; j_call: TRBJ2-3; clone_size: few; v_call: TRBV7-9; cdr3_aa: CASSPGQGTDTQYF; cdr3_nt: TGTGCCAGCAGCCCGGGACAGGGCACAGATACGCAGTATTTT
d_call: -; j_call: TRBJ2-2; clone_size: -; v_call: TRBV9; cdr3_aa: CASSVVPGEPSGELFF; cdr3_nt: TGTGCCAGCAGCGTAGTTCCAGGGGAACCCTCCGGGGAGCTGTTTTTT
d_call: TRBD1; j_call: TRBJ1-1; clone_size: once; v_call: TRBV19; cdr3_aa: CASNPPGQAPTEAFF; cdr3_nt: TGTGCCAGTAACCCACCGGGACAGGCCCCCACTGAAGCTTTCTTT
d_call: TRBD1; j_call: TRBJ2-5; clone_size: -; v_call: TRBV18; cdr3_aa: CASSPSWTGGETQYF; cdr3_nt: TGTGCCAGCTCACCCTCCTGGACAGGGGGTGAGACCCAGTACTTC
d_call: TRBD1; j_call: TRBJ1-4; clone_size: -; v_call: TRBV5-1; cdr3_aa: CASSSRDRGDEKLFF; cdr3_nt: TGCGCCAGCAGCTCCCGGGACAGGGGGGATGAAAAACTGTTTTTT
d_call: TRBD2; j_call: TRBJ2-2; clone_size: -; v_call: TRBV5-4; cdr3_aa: CASSTGLASTGELFF; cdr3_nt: TGTGCCAGCAGCACCGGACTAGCGTCCACCGGGGAGCTGTTTTTT
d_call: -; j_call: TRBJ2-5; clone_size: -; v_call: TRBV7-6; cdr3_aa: CASSLARQGMRETQYF; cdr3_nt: TGTGCCAGCAGCTTAGCTAGGCAGGGGATGAGGGAGACCCAGTACTTC
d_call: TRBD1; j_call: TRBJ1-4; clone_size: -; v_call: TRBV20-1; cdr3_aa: CSASPPGGIEKLFF; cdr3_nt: TGCAGTGCTAGTCCCCCAGGGGGCATTGAAAAACTGTTTTTT
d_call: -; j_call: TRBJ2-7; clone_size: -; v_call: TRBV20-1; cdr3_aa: CSARTQIGQYF; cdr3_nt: TGCAGTGCTAGGACTCAAATCGGGCAGTACTTC
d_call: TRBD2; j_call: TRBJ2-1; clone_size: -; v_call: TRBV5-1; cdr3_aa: CASSLGGGGPTYEQFF; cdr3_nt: TGCGCCAGCAGCTTGGGGGGCGGGGGGCCGACGTATGAGCAGTTCTTC
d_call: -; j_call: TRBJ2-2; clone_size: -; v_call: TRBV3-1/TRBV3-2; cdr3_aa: CASTTWGRRNTGELFF; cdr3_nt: TGTGCCAGCACCACCTGGGGCAGGCGGAACACCGGGGAGCTGTTTTTT
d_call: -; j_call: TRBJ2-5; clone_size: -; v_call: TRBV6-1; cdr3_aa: CASSDQIQETQYF; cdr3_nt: TGTGCCAGCAGTGACCAGATACAAGAGACCCAGTACTTC
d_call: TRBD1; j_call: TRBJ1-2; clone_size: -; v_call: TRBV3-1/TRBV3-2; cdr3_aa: CASSQWPRGWHGYTF; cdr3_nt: TGTGCCAGCAGCCAATGGCCCAGGGGGTGGCATGGCTACACCTTC
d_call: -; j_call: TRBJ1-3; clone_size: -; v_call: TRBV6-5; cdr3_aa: CASSRERLGNTIYF; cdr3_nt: TGTGCCAGCTCGCGGGAGAGACTGGGAAACACCATATATTTT
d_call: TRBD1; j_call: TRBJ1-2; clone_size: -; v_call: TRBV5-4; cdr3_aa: CATSAWDRGSDGYTF; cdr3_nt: TGTGCCACCTCAGCCTGGGACAGGGGGTCGGATGGCTACACCTTC
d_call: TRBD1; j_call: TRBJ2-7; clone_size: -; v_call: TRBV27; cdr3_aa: CASSEQGVSDSKYF; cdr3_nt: TGTGCCAGCAGTGAACAGGGGGTCTCTGATTCGAAGTACTTC
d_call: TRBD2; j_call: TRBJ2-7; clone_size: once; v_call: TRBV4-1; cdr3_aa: CASSQGGTSGYEQYF; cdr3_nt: TGCGCCAGCAGTCAAGGCGGGACTAGCGGCTACGAGCAGTACTTC
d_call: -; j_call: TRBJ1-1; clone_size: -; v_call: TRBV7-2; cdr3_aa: CASSSAGISEAFF; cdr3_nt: TGTGCCAGCAGCTCCGCAGGGATCTCTGAAGCTTTCTTT
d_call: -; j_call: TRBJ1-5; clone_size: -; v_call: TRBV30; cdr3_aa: CAWSVESVQPQHF; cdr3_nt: TGTGCCTGGAGTGTAGAGAGTGTTCAGCCCCAGCATTTT
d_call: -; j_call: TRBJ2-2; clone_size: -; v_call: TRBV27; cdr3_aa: CASSFLQTGELFF; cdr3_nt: TGTGCCAGCAGTTTCCTCCAGACCGGGGAGCTGTTTTTT
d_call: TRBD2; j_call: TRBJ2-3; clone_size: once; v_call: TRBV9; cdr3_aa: CASSVGPAGNTDTQYF; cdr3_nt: TGTGCCAGCAGCGTAGGGCCAGCGGGGAACACAGATACGCAGTATTTT
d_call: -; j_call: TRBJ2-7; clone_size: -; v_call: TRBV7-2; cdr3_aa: CASSLGTRSYEQYF; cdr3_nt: TGTGCCAGCAGCTTAGGGACAAGATCATACGAGCAGTACTTC
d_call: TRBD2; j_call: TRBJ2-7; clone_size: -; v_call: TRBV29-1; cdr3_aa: CSVELTSGGSYEQYF; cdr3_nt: TGCAGCGTTGAACTTACTAGCGGGGGTTCCTACGAGCAGTACTTC
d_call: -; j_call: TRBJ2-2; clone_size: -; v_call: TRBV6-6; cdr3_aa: CASSPLTGELFF; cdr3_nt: TGTGCCAGCAGCCCTTTAACCGGGGAGCTGTTTTTT
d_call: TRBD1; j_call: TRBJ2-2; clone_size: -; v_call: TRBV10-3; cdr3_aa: CAISESPGTGADTGELFF; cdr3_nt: TGTGCCATCAGTGAATCTCCCGGGACAGGGGCGGACACCGGGGAGCTGTTTTTT
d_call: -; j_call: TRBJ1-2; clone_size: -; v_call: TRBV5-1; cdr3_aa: CASSFETGGNYGYTF; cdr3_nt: TGCGCCAGCAGCTTTGAGACAGGCGGTAACTATGGCTACACCTTC
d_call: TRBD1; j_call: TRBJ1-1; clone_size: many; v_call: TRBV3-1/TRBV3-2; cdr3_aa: CASSRDRDPLPEAFF; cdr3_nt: TGTGCCAGCAGCAGGGACAGGGACCCCCTCCCTGAAGCTTTCTTT
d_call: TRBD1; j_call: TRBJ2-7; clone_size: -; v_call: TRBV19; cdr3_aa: CASSIPGQSNEQYF; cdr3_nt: TGTGCCAGTAGTATCCCGGGACAGAGTAACGAGCAGTACTTC
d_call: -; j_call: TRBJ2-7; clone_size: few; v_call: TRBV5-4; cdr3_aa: CASSLVPSYEQYF; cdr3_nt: TGTGCCAGCAGCTTGGTACCGAGCTACGAGCAGTACTTC
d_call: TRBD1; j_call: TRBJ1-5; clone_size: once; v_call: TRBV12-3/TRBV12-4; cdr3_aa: CASSGTGLQPQHF; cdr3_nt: TGTGCCAGCAGTGGGACAGGGCTGCAGCCCCAGCATTTT
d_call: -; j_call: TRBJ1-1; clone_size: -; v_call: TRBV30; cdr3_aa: CAWSLDSLVAEAFF; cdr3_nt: TGTGCCTGGAGCCTCGACAGTCTGGTCGCTGAAGCTTTCTTT
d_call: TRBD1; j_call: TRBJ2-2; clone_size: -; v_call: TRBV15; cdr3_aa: CATSRPGQGLIGELFF; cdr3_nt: TGTGCCACCAGCAGGCCGGGACAGGGCTTAATCGGGGAGCTGTTTTTT